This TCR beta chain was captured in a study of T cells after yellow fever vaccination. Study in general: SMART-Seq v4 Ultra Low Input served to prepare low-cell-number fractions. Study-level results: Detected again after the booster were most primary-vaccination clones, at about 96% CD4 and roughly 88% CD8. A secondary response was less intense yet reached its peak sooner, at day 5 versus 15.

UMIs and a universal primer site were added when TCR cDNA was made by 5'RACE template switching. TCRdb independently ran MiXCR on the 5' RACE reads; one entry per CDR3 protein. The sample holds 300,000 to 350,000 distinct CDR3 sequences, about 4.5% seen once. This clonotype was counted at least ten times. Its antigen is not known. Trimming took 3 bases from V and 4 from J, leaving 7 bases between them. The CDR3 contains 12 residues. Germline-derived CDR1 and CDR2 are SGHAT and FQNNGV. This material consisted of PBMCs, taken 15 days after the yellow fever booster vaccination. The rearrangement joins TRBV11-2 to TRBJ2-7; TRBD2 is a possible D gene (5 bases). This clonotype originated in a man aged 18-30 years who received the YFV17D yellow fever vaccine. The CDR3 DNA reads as TGTGCCAGCAGCTTCGGGGTTTACGAGCAGTACGTC. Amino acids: CASSFGVYEQYV.